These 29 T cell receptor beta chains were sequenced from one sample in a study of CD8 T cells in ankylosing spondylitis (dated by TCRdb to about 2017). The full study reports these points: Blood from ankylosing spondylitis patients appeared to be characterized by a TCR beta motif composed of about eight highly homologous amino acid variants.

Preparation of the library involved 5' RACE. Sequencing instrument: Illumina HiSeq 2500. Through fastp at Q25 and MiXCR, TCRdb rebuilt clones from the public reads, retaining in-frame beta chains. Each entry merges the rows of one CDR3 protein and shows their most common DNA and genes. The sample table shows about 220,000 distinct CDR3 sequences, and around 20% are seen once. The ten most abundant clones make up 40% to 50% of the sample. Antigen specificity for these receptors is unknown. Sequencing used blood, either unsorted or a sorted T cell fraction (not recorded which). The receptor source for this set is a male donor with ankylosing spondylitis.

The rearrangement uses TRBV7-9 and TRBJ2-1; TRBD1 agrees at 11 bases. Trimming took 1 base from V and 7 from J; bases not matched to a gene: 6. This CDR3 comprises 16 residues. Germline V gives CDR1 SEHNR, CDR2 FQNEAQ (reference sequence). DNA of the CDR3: TGTGCCAGCAGCTTAGTTGGGACAGGGGGTGTAAATGAGCAGTTCTTC. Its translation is CASSLVGTGGVNEQFF.

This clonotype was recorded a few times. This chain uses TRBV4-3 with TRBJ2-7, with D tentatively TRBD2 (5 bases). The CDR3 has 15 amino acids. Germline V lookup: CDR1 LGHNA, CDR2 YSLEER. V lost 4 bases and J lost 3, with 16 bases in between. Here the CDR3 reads CASSLTSSVDYEQYF. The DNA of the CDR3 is TGCGCCAGCAGCCTCACAAGTAGCGTCGACTACGAGCAGTACTTC.

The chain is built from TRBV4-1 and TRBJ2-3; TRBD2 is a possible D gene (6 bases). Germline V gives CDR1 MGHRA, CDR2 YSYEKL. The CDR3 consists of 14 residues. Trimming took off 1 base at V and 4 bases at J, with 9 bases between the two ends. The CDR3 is CASSQAGDADTQYF. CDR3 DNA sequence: TGCGCCAGCAGCCAAGCGGGAGATGCAGATACGCAGTATTTT.

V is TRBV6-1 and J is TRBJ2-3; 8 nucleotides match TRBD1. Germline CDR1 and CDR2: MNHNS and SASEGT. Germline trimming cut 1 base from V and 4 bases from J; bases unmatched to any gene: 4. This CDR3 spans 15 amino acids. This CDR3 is CASSEVSGGADTQYF. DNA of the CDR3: TGTGCCAGCAGTGAAGTGTCAGGGGGCGCAGATACGCAGTATTTT.

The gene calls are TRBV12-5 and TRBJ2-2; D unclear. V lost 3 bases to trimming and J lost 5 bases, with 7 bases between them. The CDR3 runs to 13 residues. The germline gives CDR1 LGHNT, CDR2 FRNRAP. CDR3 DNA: TGTGCTAGTGGTTTTTCCTTAACCGGGGAGCTGTTTTTT. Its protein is CASGFSLTGELFF.

CDR3 sequence (DNA): TGTGCTTCAACCCGGGGTGAAGAGACCCAGTACTTC. Its translation is CASTRGEETQYF. This chain joins TRBV7-9 and TRBJ2-5; TRBD2 might be the D (5 bases). This CDR3 comprises 12 residues. Germline CDR1 is SEHNR and CDR2 is FQNEAQ (reference sequence).

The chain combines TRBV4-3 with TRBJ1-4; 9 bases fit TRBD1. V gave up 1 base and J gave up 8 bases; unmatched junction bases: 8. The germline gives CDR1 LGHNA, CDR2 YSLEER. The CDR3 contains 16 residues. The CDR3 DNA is TGCGCCAGCAGCCAAGTTTTGGACAGGGGTCGGGAAAAACTGTTTTTT. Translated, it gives CASSQVLDRGREKLFF.

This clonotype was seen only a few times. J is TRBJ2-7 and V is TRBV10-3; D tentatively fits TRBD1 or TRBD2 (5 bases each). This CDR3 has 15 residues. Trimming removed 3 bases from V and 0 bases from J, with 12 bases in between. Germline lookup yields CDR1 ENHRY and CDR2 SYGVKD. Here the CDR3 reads CAISDPGTYSYEQYF. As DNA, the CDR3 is TGTGCCATCAGTGACCCGGGGACCTACTCCTACGAGCAGTACTTC.

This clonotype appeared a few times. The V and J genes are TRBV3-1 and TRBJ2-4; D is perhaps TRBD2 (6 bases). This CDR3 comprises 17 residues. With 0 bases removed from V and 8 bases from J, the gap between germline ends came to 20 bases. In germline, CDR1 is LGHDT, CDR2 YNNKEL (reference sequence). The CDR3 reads CASSQDAPGTGGDIQYF. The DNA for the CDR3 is TGTGCCAGCAGCCAAGATGCCCCCGGGACCGGGGGTGACATTCAGTACTTC.

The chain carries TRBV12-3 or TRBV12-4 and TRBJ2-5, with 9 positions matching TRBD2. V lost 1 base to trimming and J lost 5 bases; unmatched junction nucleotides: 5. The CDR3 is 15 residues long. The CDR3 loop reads CASSLGLAGDETQYF. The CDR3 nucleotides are TGTGCCAGCAGTTTAGGTTTAGCGGGGGATGAGACCCAGTACTTC.

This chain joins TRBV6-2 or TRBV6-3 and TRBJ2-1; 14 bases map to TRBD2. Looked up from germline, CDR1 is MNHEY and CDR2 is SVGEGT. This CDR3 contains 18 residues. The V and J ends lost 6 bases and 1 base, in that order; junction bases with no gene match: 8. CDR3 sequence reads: CASRVGLAGGVSYNEQFF. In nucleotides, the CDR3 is TGTGCCAGCAGAGTTGGACTAGCGGGAGGCGTTTCCTACAATGAGCAGTTCTTC.

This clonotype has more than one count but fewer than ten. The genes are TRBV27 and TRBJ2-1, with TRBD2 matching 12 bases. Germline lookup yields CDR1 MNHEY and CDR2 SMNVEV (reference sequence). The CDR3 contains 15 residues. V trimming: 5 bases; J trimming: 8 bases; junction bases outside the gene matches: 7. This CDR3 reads CASSGASGGAHEQFF. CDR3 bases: TGTGCCAGCAGTGGAGCTAGCGGGGGGGCCCATGAGCAGTTCTTC.

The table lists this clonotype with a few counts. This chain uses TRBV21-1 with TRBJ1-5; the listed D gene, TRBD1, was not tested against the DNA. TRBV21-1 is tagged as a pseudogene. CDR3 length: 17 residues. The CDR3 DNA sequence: TGTGCCAGCAGCACCCGGGGGGGGGGACCCAACAATCAGCCCCAGCATTTT. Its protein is CASSTRGGGPNNQPQHF.

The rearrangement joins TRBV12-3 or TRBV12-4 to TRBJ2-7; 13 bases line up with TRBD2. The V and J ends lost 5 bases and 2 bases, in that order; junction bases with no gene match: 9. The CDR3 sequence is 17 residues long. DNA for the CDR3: TGTGCCAGCAGTGCCGGGACTAGCGGGGCAAGGACCTACGAGCAGTACTTC. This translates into CASSAGTSGARTYEQYF.

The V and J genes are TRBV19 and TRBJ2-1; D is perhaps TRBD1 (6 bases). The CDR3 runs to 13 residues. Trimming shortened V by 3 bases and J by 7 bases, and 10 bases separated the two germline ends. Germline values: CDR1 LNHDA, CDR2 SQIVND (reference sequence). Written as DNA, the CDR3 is TGTGCCAGTAGTATGACCCAGGGGAATGAGCAGTTCTTC. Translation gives CASSMTQGNEQFF.

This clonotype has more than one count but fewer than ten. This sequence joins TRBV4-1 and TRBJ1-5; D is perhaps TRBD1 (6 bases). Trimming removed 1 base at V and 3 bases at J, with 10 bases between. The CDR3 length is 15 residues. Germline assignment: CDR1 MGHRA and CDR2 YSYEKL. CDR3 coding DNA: TGCGCCAGCAGCCAAGCCGACAGGAACAATCAGCCCCAGCATTTT. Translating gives CASSQADRNNQPQHF.

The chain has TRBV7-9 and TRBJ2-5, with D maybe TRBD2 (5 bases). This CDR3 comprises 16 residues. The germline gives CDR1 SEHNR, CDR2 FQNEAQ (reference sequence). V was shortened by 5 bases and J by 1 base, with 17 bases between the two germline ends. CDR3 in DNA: TGTGCCAGCAGCCCAGGTGGAGCGGAAAGCCAAGAGACCCAGTACTTC. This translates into CASSPGGAESQETQYF.

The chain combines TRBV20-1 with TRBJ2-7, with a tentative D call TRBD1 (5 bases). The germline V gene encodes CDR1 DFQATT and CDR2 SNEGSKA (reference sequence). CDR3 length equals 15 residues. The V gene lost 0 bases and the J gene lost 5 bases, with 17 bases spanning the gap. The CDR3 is CSARDQGLTGDEQYF. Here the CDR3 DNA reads TGCAGTGCTAGAGACCAGGGTCTCACTGGGGACGAGCAGTACTTC.

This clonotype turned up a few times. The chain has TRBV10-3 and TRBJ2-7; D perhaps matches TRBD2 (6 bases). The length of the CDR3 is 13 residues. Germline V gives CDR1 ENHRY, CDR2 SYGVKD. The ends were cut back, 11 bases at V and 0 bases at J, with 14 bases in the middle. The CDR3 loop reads CASGGSSSYEQYF. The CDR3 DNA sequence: TGTGCCTCCGGAGGGTCCTCCTCCTACGAGCAGTACTTC.

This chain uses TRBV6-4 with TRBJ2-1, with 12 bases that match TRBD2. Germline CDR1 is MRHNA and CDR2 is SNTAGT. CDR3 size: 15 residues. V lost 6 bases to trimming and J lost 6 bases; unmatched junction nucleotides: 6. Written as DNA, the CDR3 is TGTGCCAGCAGCCCTAGCGGGGGGGCCCCCAATGAGCAGTTCTTC. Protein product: CASSPSGGAPNEQFF.

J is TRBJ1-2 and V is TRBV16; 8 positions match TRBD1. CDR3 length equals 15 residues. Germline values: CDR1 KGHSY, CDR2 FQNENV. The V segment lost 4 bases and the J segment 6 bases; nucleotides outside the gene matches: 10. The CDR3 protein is CASSPGQGTLNGYTF. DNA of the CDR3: TGTGCCAGCAGCCCCGGACAGGGCACCCTTAATGGCTACACCTTC.

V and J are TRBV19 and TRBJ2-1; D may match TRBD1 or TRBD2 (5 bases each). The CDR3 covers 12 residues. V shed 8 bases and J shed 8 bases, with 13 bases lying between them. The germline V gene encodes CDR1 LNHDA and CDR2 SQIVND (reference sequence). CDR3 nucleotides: TGTGCCAGTGCAGGGATGGGGGATGAGCAGTTCTTC. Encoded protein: CASAGMGDEQFF.

CDR3 protein: CASSQNRDRRGDTQYF. The CDR3 nucleotides read TGCGCCAGCAGCCAAAACCGGGACAGAAGGGGAGATACGCAGTATTTT. The chain combines TRBV4-1 with TRBJ2-3; 7 bases are a match to TRBD1. Germline lookup yields CDR1 MGHRA and CDR2 YSYEKL. Trimming at V came to 2 bases and at J to 5 bases, leaving 10 bases not matched to a gene. The CDR3 consists of 16 residues.

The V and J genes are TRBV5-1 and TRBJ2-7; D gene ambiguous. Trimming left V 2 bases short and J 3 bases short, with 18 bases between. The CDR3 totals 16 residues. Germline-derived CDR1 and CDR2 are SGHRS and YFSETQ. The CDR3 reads CASSFGFDGWDYEQYF. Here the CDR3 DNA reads TGCGCCAGCAGCTTTGGTTTCGACGGATGGGACTACGAGCAGTACTTC. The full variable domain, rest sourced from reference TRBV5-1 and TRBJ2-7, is KAGVTQTPRYLIKTRGQQVTLSCSPISGHRSVSWYQQTPGQGLQFLFEYFSETQRNKGNFPGRFSGRQFSNSRSEMNVSTLELGDSALYLCASSFGFDGWDYEQYFGPGTRLTVT.

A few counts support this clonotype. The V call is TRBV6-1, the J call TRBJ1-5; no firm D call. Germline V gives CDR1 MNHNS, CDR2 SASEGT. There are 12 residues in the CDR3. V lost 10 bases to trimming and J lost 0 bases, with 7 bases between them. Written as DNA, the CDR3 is TGTGCCACCACATATAGCAATCAGCCCCAGCATTTT. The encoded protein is CATTYSNQPQHF.

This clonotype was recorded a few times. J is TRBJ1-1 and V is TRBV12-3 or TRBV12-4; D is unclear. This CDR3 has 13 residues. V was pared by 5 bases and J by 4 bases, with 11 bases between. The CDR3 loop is CASSSGWITEAFF. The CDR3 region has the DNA TGTGCCAGCAGTAGCGGGTGGATCACTGAAGCTTTCTTT.

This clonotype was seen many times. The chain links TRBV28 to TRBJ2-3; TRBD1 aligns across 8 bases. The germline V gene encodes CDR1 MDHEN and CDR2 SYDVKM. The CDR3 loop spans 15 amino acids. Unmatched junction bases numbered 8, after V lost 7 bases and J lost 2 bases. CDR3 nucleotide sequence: TGTGCCAGCACCCCTTGGACAGGGACCACAGATACGCAGTATTTT. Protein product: CASTPWTGTTDTQYF.

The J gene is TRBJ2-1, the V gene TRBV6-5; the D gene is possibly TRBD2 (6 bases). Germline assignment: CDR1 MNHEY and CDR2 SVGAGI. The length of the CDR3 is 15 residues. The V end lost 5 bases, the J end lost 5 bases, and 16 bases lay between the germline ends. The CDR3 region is CASSTSYISDNEQFF. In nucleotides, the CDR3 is TGTGCCAGCAGTACTAGCTATATAAGTGACAATGAGCAGTTCTTC.

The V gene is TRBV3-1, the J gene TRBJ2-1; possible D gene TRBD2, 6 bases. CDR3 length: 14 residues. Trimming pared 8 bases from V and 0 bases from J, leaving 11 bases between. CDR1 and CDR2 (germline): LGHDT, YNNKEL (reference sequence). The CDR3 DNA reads TGTGCCAGCGGGAAGGAGGGCTCCTACAATGAGCAGTTCTTC. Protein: CASGKEGSYNEQFF.